These 31 T cell receptor beta chains were sequenced from one sample in a study of T cell responses to AZD1222 COVID-19 vaccine. Data came from immunoSEQ multiplex PCR; TCRdb stores just in-frame clones and leaves some out. The profile shows roughly 76,000 clones, roughly 89% of them singletons. This sample comprised peripheral blood, obtained on day 0 of AZD1222 vaccination. The receptors were gathered from an adult in good health.

The rearrangement links TRBV12-3 or TRBV12-4 to TRBJ1-2; D call uncertain. V lost 4 bases, J lost 4 bases, and 10 bases lay in between. The length of the CDR3 is 13 residues. The CDR3 here is CASSSDGSYGYTF. For the CDR3, the DNA is TGTGCCAGCAGTTCGGACGGGAGCTATGGCTACACCTTC.

The chain employs TRBV18 and TRBJ2-7; 8 bases are a match to TRBD1. From germline, CDR1 is KGHSH and CDR2 LQKENI. Losses at the gene ends were 6 bases for V and 6 bases for J; bases not matched to a gene: 4. CDR3 size: 12 residues. The CDR3 region is CASSVDRAEQYF. DNA of the CDR3: TGTGCCAGCTCTGTGGACAGGGCCGAGCAGTACTTC.

The rearrangement links TRBV29-1 to TRBJ1-2; perhaps TRBD1 as D (5 bases). There are 15 residues in the CDR3. Germline lookup yields CDR1 SQVTM and CDR2 ANQGSEA. V lost 0 bases and J 4 bases, leaving 15 bases between the germline ends. In nucleotides, the CDR3 is TGCAGCGTTGAAGAGGGCGCGGAGAGGGGCTATGGCTACACCTTC. Its translation is CSVEEGAERGYGYTF.

The chain combines TRBV10-3 with TRBJ2-3; unclear D gene. The CDR3 is made up of 14 amino acids. The ends were cut back, 3 bases at V and 0 bases at J, with 7 bases in the middle. Germline loops: CDR1 ENHRY, CDR2 SYGVKD. CDR3 amino acids: CAISDGTSTDTQYF. DNA for the CDR3: TGTGCCATCAGTGACGGAACTAGCACAGATACGCAGTATTTT.

The rearrangement links TRBV19 to TRBJ2-1; 8 bases fit TRBD2. This CDR3 region has 16 residues. The V and J ends lost 7 bases and 4 bases, in that order; junction bases with no gene match: 12. Germline V CDR1 and CDR2: LNHDA, SQIVND (reference sequence). The CDR3 nucleotides read TGTGCCAGTACGCCCATCCTAGCGGGCCCTTACAATGAGCAGTTCTTC. Translation: CASTPILAGPYNEQFF.

V and J are TRBV18 and TRBJ1-1; 7 bases match TRBD1. The germline CDR1 and CDR2 sequences are KGHSH and LQKENI. CDR3 length: 15 amino acids. V lost 5 bases and J lost 4; bases outside the gene matches: 10. The CDR3 bases are TGTGCCAGCTCAACCCAGGAAGGGGGCTTCACTGAAGCTTTCTTT. Translating it yields CASSTQEGGFTEAFF.

The chain links TRBV12-3 or TRBV12-4 to TRBJ2-3; D is ambiguous. The germline V and J ends were trimmed by 2 bases and 4 bases, with 7 bases remaining between them. This CDR3 has 13 residues. The CDR3 reads CASSLSRPDTQYF. DNA for the CDR3: TGTGCCAGCAGTTTATCCCGACCAGATACGCAGTATTTT.

The chain has TRBV5-1 and TRBJ1-1, with TRBD1 as a possible D gene (5 bases). The CDR3 is 15 residues long. Germline lookup yields CDR1 SGHRS and CDR2 YFSETQ. V was shortened by 5 bases and J by 2 bases, with 16 bases between the two germline ends. The CDR3 region has the DNA TGCGCCAGCAGAAGAACCCGACAGATAAACACTGAAGCTTTCTTT. It is translated as CASRRTRQINTEAFF.

The sample holds a few counts of this clone. The chain has TRBV19 and TRBJ2-3; D uncertain. CDR1 is LNHDA, CDR2 SQIVND, per germline (reference sequence). This CDR3 has 15 residues. V was trimmed by 10 bases and J by 1 base, leaving 18 bases between them. The CDR3 spells CATEKVGFGTDTQYF. In DNA, the CDR3 is TGTGCCACCGAAAAAGTCGGATTCGGCACAGATACGCAGTATTTT.

The chain joins TRBV28 to TRBJ1-4; D is unresolved. The germline V and J ends were trimmed by 6 bases and 8 bases, with 7 bases remaining between them. Germline CDR1 MDHEN, CDR2 SYDVKM. This CDR3 comprises 11 residues. In DNA form, the CDR3 reads TGTGCCAGCAGGGGAGGAGAAAAACTGTTTTTT. Encoded protein: CASRGGEKLFF.

CDR3 region: CASSYSPVQPNTEAFF. In nucleotides, the CDR3 is TGTGCCAGCAGTTATAGTCCCGTCCAGCCGAACACTGAAGCTTTCTTT. The J gene is TRBJ1-1, the V gene TRBV6-2 or TRBV6-3; unclear D gene. The CDR3 has 16 amino acids. With 3 bases removed from V and 1 base from J, the gap between germline ends came to 15 bases. Germline CDR1 is MNHEY and CDR2 is SVGEGT.

V is TRBV9 and J is TRBJ2-7, with 8 bases aligning to TRBD2. Germline CDR1 SGDLS, CDR2 YYNGEE. V shed 4 bases and J 5 bases; nucleotides not matched to a gene: 11. The CDR3 has 15 amino acids. The CDR3 coding sequence is TGTGCCAGCAGCAAAACCGGGACTAGTCCTAACGAGCAGTACTTC. Protein: CASSKTGTSPNEQYF.

The V gene is TRBV10-1, the J gene TRBJ2-3; a possible D gene is TRBD1 (5 bases). V lost 6 bases to trimming and J lost 1 base, with 17 bases between them. The CDR3 spans 16 residues. From germline, CDR1 is WNHNN and CDR2 SYGVQD (reference sequence). The CDR3 DNA follows: TGCGCCAGCAGCGTCGGCTGGGGCGGACGCACAGATACGCAGTATTTT. This sequence encodes CASSVGWGGRTDTQYF.

The rearrangement uses TRBV6-5 and TRBJ1-2; 7 bases align to TRBD1. Germline V gives CDR1 MNHEY, CDR2 SVGAGI. With V trimmed by 5 bases and J by 7 bases, 7 bases remained unmatched. The CDR3 has 13 amino acids. The CDR3 loop reads CASSRNRGAGYTF. As DNA, the CDR3 is TGTGCCAGCAGTAGAAACAGGGGCGCTGGCTACACCTTC.

This clone appeared a single time. The CDR3 loop is CALLGGLDNEQFF. The CDR3 nucleotides read TGTGCCCTTCTAGGGGGCCTGGATAATGAGCAGTTCTTC. This sequence joins TRBV7-9 and TRBJ2-1; TRBD1 matches at 7 bases. V trimming: 11 bases; J trimming: 7 bases; junction bases outside the gene matches: 11. The CDR3 is made up of 13 amino acids. Per the germline V gene, CDR1 is SEHNR and CDR2 is FQNEAQ (reference sequence).

The table lists this clone with a count of one. The chain couples TRBV11-2 to TRBJ2-5, with a weak D call TRBD2 (5 bases). Trimming shortened V by 5 bases and J by 1 base, and 11 bases separated the two germline ends. This CDR3 contains 14 residues. Germline assignment: CDR1 SGHAT and CDR2 FQNNGV. Written as DNA, the CDR3 is TGTGCCAGCAGCCCTGGACTGCTCCAAGAGACCCAGTACTTC. It translates to CASSPGLLQETQYF.

This chain uses TRBV30 with TRBJ2-3; 7 nucleotides align to TRBD2. The CDR3 has 16 amino acids. Trimming cost V 2 bases and J 8 bases; bases outside gene matches: 16. The germline V gene encodes CDR1 GTSNPN and CDR2 SVGIG (reference sequence). The CDR3 nucleotides read TGTGCCTGGAGTTCCTCCCGGGACCGCGGGGGTGGTACGCAGTATTTT. Its protein product is CAWSSSRDRGGGTQYF.

The chain is built from TRBV29-1 and TRBJ1-1; D is undetermined. The CDR3 is 15 amino acids. CDR1 is SQVTM, CDR2 ANQGSEA, per germline. V was cut by 8 bases and J by 1 base, with 20 bases left in between. The CDR3 nucleotides are TGCAGCTCGGTGGGTCCGGGAGTTGGGAACACTGAAGCTTTCTTT. Amino acids: CSSVGPGVGNTEAFF.

The chain uses TRBV6-2 or TRBV6-3 and TRBJ1-2, with 9 bases aligning to TRBD1. V trimming: 5 bases; J trimming: 1 base; junction bases outside the gene matches: 8. The CDR3 extends over 16 amino acids. Germline V gene data show CDR1 as MNHEY and CDR2 as SVGEGT. This chain's CDR3 is CASSPSDRGINYGYTF. CDR3 nucleotides: TGTGCCAGCAGTCCCTCTGACAGGGGGATTAACTATGGCTACACCTTC.

This sequence joins TRBV12-3 or TRBV12-4 and TRBJ2-1; D remains ambiguous. Trimming cost V 3 bases and J 4 bases, with 1 base left between them. This CDR3 is 11 amino acids long. CDR3 amino acids: CASSLYNEQFF. For the CDR3, the DNA is TGTGCCAGCAGTTTGTACAATGAGCAGTTCTTC.

The V gene is TRBV15, the J gene TRBJ1-1; D is undetermined. Trimming took 6 bases from V and 4 from J, leaving 15 bases between them. This CDR3 is 14 amino acids long. Germline loops: CDR1 LNHNV, CDR2 YYDKDF (reference sequence). DNA for the CDR3: TGTGCCACCAGGCCGCACTCAGCTAGCACTGAAGCTTTCTTT. Amino acid sequence: CATRPHSASTEAFF.

This clone was detected only once. V gene TRBV6-5 combines with J gene TRBJ1-1; TRBD1 might be the D (5 bases). Germline lookup yields CDR1 MNHEY and CDR2 SVGAGI. The CDR3 consists of 13 residues. Deletions cut 6 bases from V and 0 bases from J, with 8 bases between. The CDR3 coding sequence is TGTGCCAGCAGAGGGGAAGTGAACACTGAAGCTTTCTTT. Its translation is CASRGEVNTEAFF.

The V call is TRBV4-1, the J call TRBJ1-1; D gene uncertain. This CDR3 region has 16 residues. The germline gives CDR1 MGHRA, CDR2 YSYEKL. Deletions cut 0 bases from V and 0 bases from J, with 11 bases between. DNA of the CDR3: TGCGCCAGCAGCCAAGATCTGAGAGGGATGAACACTGAAGCTTTCTTT. Amino acids: CASSQDLRGMNTEAFF.

This chain joins TRBV27 and TRBJ1-1, with D possibly matching TRBD1 (5 bases). The V gene lost 5 bases and the J gene lost 4 bases, with 14 bases spanning the gap. The CDR3 length is 14 residues. Per germline, CDR1 MNHEY and CDR2 SMNVEV (reference sequence). CDR3 DNA sequence: TGTGCCAGCAGTCCCAAAGCAGGGTTCACTGAAGCTTTCTTT. Encoded protein: CASSPKAGFTEAFF.

The rearrangement links TRBV9 to TRBJ2-1; a possible D gene is TRBD2 (6 bases). The CDR3 totals 14 residues. V lost 4 bases, J lost 8 bases, and 16 bases lay in between. Germline loops: CDR1 SGDLS, CDR2 YYNGEE. The CDR3 sequence is CASSSRDSVYEQFF. CDR3 nucleotide sequence: TGTGCCAGCAGCTCCCGGGACTCCGTGTATGAGCAGTTCTTC.

The chain couples TRBV9 to TRBJ2-3; maybe TRBD2 (5 bases). The CDR3 is 15 amino acids. Trimming removed 1 base from V and 5 bases from J, with 14 bases in between. Germline-derived CDR1 and CDR2 are SGDLS and YYNGEE. The CDR3 DNA is TGTGCCAGCAGCGTAATGAGGGCCGGGGTAGATACGCAGTATTTT. Translated, it gives CASSVMRAGVDTQYF.

The chain employs TRBV28 and TRBJ2-3; 12 nucleotides line up with TRBD1. CDR1 is MDHEN and CDR2 is SYDVKM in the germline V gene. V was clipped by 5 bases and J by 5 bases; unmatched bases: 8. The CDR3 totals 16 residues. This CDR3 is CASSTPGQGARDTQYF. CDR3 nucleotides: TGTGCCAGCAGTACACCGGGACAGGGGGCAAGAGATACGCAGTATTTT. The variable domain in full, with the rest retrieved from reference TRBV28 and TRBJ2-3, is DVKVTQSSRYLVKRTGEKVFLECVQDMDHENMFWYRQDPGLGLRLIYFSYDVKMKEKGDIPEGYSVSREKKERFSLILESASTNQTSMYLCASSTPGQGARDTQYFGPGTRLTVL.

The CDR3 DNA sequence: TGCGCCAGCAGTGACAGAGCGGGAGGGCCAAACAATGAGCAGTTCTTC. Its protein product is CASSDRAGGPNNEQFF. The chain carries TRBV10-2 and TRBJ2-1; TRBD2 matches at 10 bases. The CDR3 consists of 16 residues. Germline CDR1 and CDR2: WSHSY and SAAADI. V lost 3 bases and J lost 5; bases outside the gene matches: 7.

The CDR3 sequence is CASMDSYNSPLHF. In nucleotides, the CDR3 is TGTGCCAGCATGGACAGCTATAATTCACCCCTCCACTTT. The rearrangement joins TRBV28 to TRBJ1-6, with D maybe TRBD1 (6 bases). Germline V gene data show CDR1 as MDHEN and CDR2 as SYDVKM. V gave up 7 bases and J gave up 3 bases, with 7 bases separating them. This CDR3 spans 13 amino acids.

The rearrangement uses TRBV29-1 and TRBJ1-1, with 7 bases identical to TRBD1. The CDR3 extends over 14 amino acids. V was clipped by 7 bases and J by 3 bases; unmatched bases: 11. CDR1 SQVTM and CDR2 ANQGSEA come from the germline V gene. CDR3 region: CSGNLQGWDTEAFF. CDR3 bases: TGCAGCGGCAATTTACAGGGGTGGGACACTGAAGCTTTCTTT.

The V and J genes are TRBV7-6 and TRBJ1-6; maybe TRBD1 (5 bases). The ends were cut back, 5 bases at V and 6 bases at J, with 29 bases in the middle. CDR1 is SGHVS and CDR2 is FNYEAQ in the germline V gene. The CDR3 is 20 amino acids. The CDR3 DNA is TGTGCCAGCAGCGTACGTCCAGGGCATCGCGGTCAGGATTTTAATTCACCCCTCCACTTT. Its translation is CASSVRPGHRGQDFNSPLHF.